This is a list of T cell receptor beta chains from one sample in a study of CD8+ T cells in alopecia areata. The assay was immunoSEQ multiplex PCR, and TCRdb's table has in-frame clones only and misses some. The data contain approximately 150,000 clones, roughly 50% of them singletons. Sequencing was carried out using CD4+ T cells sorted from blood. The receptors shown here come from a human donor in good health. Each CDR3 is given with its conserved first and last residue. A D gene is named only where the DNA matches it firmly. Part of the rows lack a size; the others show once, few, many or a class for expanded clones.

len: 14; d_gene: TRBD1; j_gene: TRBJ2-2; v_gene: TRBV29-1; abundance: .; CDR3aa: CSVGQGADTGELFF; CDR3nt: TGCAGCGTGGGACAGGGGGCAGACACCGGGGAGCTGTTTTTT
len: 15; d_gene: .; j_gene: TRBJ2-7; v_gene: TRBV28; abundance: .; CDR3aa: CASSFFGTSSYEQYF; CDR3nt: TGTGCCAGCAGTTTCTTCGGGACATCTTCCTACGAGCAGTACTTC
len: 15; d_gene: .; j_gene: TRBJ1-3; v_gene: TRBV9; abundance: .; CDR3aa: CASSPSTGSGNTIYF; CDR3nt: TGTGCCAGCAGTCCAAGCACAGGCTCTGGAAACACCATATATTTT
len: 14; d_gene: .; j_gene: TRBJ1-5; v_gene: TRBV5-6; abundance: .; CDR3aa: CASSRGRTGQPQHF; CDR3nt: TGTGCCAGCAGCCGCGGACGGACGGGGCAGCCCCAGCATTTT
len: 14; d_gene: .; j_gene: TRBJ2-7; v_gene: TRBV2; abundance: .; CDR3aa: CASRRTGSAYEQYF; CDR3nt: TGTGCCAGCCGCCGGACCGGGTCCGCCTACGAGCAGTACTTC
len: 14; d_gene: .; j_gene: TRBJ2-1; v_gene: TRBV27; abundance: .; CDR3aa: CASSLVGYYNEQFF; CDR3nt: TGTGCCAGCAGTTTAGTGGGCTACTACAATGAGCAGTTCTTC
len: 12; d_gene: .; j_gene: TRBJ2-5; v_gene: TRBV28; abundance: .; CDR3aa: CASSSPPGTQYF; CDR3nt: TGTGCCAGCAGTTCCCCCCCTGGGACCCAGTACTTC
len: 11; d_gene: .; j_gene: TRBJ2-3; v_gene: TRBV25-1; abundance: .; CDR3aa: CASSEGWAQYF; CDR3nt: TGTGCCAGCAGTGAAGGTTGGGCGCAGTATTTT
len: 14; d_gene: .; j_gene: TRBJ1-1; v_gene: TRBV27; abundance: .; CDR3aa: CASSPRTGYAEAFF; CDR3nt: TGTGCCAGCAGTCCGCGGACGGGCTACGCAGAAGCTTTCTTT
len: 14; d_gene: .; j_gene: TRBJ1-2; v_gene: TRBV16; abundance: many; CDR3aa: CASSHGTVNYGYTF; CDR3nt: TGTGCCAGCAGCCACGGGACGGTAAACTATGGCTACACCTTC
len: 20; d_gene: TRBD2; j_gene: TRBJ2-2; v_gene: TRBV4-1; abundance: .; CDR3aa: CASSRIPRLAGYTNTGELFF; CDR3nt: TGCGCCAGCAGCCGTATTCCTCGACTAGCGGGATATACGAACACCGGGGAGCTGTTTTTT
len: 14; d_gene: TRBD2; j_gene: TRBJ2-3; v_gene: TRBV29-1; abundance: .; CDR3aa: CSVARLAGTDTQYF; CDR3nt: TGCAGCGTTGCCAGACTAGCGGGCACAGATACGCAGTATTTT
len: 17; d_gene: TRBD2; j_gene: TRBJ2-3; v_gene: TRBV18; abundance: .; CDR3aa: CASSPRGLAGRTDTQYF; CDR3nt: TGTGCCAGCTCACCACGGGGACTAGCGGGAAGGACAGATACGCAGTATTTT
len: 14; d_gene: TRBD2; j_gene: TRBJ2-7; v_gene: TRBV5-1; abundance: few; CDR3aa: CASSSTSGSNEQYF; CDR3nt: TGCGCCAGCAGCTCTACTAGCGGGAGTAACGAGCAGTACTTC
len: 14; d_gene: .; j_gene: TRBJ1-1; v_gene: TRBV30; abundance: .; CDR3aa: CAWSGIIGYTEAFF; CDR3nt: TGTGCCTGGAGTGGGATTATAGGTTACACTGAAGCTTTCTTT
len: 13; d_gene: .; j_gene: TRBJ1-1; v_gene: TRBV9; abundance: .; CDR3aa: CASSVGGFTEAFF; CDR3nt: TGTGCCAGCAGCGTAGGGGGGTTCACTGAAGCTTTCTTT
len: 11; d_gene: .; j_gene: TRBJ2-7; v_gene: TRBV29-1; abundance: .; CDR3aa: CSVRGTYEQYF; CDR3nt: TGCAGCGTTCGGGGGACCTACGAGCAGTACTTC
len: 11; d_gene: TRBD2; j_gene: TRBJ2-3; v_gene: TRBV29-1; abundance: few; CDR3aa: CSVQPSGRQYF; CDR3nt: TGCAGCGTTCAGCCTAGCGGGAGGCAGTATTTT
len: 14; d_gene: TRBD1; j_gene: TRBJ2-7; v_gene: TRBV6-6; abundance: .; CDR3aa: CASRGQGSSYEQYF; CDR3nt: TGTGCCAGCAGGGGACAGGGGTCGAGTTACGAGCAGTACTTC
len: 15; d_gene: .; j_gene: TRBJ2-7; v_gene: TRBV7-2; abundance: few; CDR3aa: CASRPRPLAVGEQYF; CDR3nt: TGTGCCAGCAGGCCCCGCCCCCTGGCAGTAGGAGAGCAGTACTTC
len: 16; d_gene: TRBD2; j_gene: TRBJ2-1; v_gene: TRBV7-7; abundance: .; CDR3aa: CASSPDSGRVQGEQFF; CDR3nt: TGTGCCAGCAGCCCAGACAGCGGGAGAGTTCAAGGAGAGCAGTTCTTC
len: 15; d_gene: TRBD2; j_gene: TRBJ2-1; v_gene: TRBV5-1; abundance: .; CDR3aa: CASSEAGGPDNEQFF; CDR3nt: TGCGCCAGCAGCGAAGCGGGAGGGCCTGACAATGAGCAGTTCTTC
len: 15; d_gene: .; j_gene: TRBJ2-5; v_gene: TRBV7-9; abundance: .; CDR3aa: CASRPGRRVFETQYF; CDR3nt: TGTGCCAGCAGACCCGGACGGAGGGTGTTTGAGACCCAGTACTTC
len: 11; d_gene: .; j_gene: TRBJ2-7; v_gene: TRBV28; abundance: few; CDR3aa: CASSLGYEQYF; CDR3nt: TGTGCCAGCAGTTTAGGGTACGAGCAGTACTTC
len: 14; d_gene: .; j_gene: TRBJ1-4; v_gene: TRBV7-9; abundance: .; CDR3aa: CASSPNEASEKLFF; CDR3nt: TGTGCCAGCAGCCCTAACGAGGCCTCTGAAAAACTGTTTTTT
len: 18; d_gene: .; j_gene: TRBJ2-3; v_gene: TRBV27; abundance: .; CDR3aa: CASSPTQFVIRGGHTQYF; CDR3nt: TGTGCCAGCAGCCCTACCCAGTTCGTCATCCGAGGGGGGCATACGCAGTATTTT
len: 14; d_gene: .; j_gene: TRBJ1-2; v_gene: TRBV23-1; abundance: .; CDR3aa: CASSLVGARNGYTF; CDR3nt: TGCGCCAGCAGTCTCGTGGGGGCGCGAAATGGCTACACCTTC
len: 12; d_gene: .; j_gene: TRBJ2-1; v_gene: TRBV9; abundance: .; CDR3aa: CASSAGYNEQFF; CDR3nt: TGTGCCAGCAGCGCGGGATACAATGAGCAGTTCTTC
len: 16; d_gene: .; j_gene: TRBJ1-1; v_gene: TRBV4-1; abundance: .; CDR3aa: CASRLGSVRRNTEAFF; CDR3nt: TGCGCCAGCAGGCTTGGGTCTGTGAGAAGGAACACTGAAGCTTTCTTT
len: 15; d_gene: .; j_gene: TRBJ2-7; v_gene: TRBV29-1; abundance: once; CDR3aa: CSVEAPEESSYEQYF; CDR3nt: TGCAGCGTTGAGGCGCCGGAGGAAAGCTCCTACGAGCAGTACTTC
len: 14; d_gene: TRBD2; j_gene: TRBJ2-7; v_gene: TRBV10-3; abundance: .; CDR3aa: CAISETASGAEQYF; CDR3nt: TGTGCCATCAGTGAGACGGCTAGCGGGGCCGAGCAGTACTTC